Following are 5 T cell receptor beta chains from one sample sequenced in a study of blood T cell repertoires in COVID-19. TCRdb keeps only in-frame clones here, not all; method: immunoSEQ multiplex PCR. Here the sample spans about 88,000 clones, about 92% being singletons. Sequencing input: peripheral blood. The receptors here all came from a man younger than 30 with COVID-19, enrolled during active disease.

This clone has just one count. The chain carries TRBV19 and TRBJ1-5; D gene ambiguous. With 1 base removed from V and 6 bases from J, the gap between germline ends came to 13 bases. CDR1 and CDR2 (germline): LNHDA, SQIVND (reference sequence). This CDR3 is built from 15 residues. CDR3 in DNA: TGTGCCAGTAGTATAGTTCTCCCGTTTTCTCAGCCCCAGCATTTT. Its translation: CASSIVLPFSQPQHF. The full variable domain, completed using reference TRBV19 and TRBJ1-5, is DGGITQSPKYLFRKEGQNVTLSCEQNLNHDAMYWYRQDPGQGLRLIYYSQIVNDFQKGDIAEGYSVSREKKESFPLTVTSAQKNPTAFYLCASSIVLPFSQPQHFGDGTRLSIL.

The chain joins TRBV3-1 (or the pseudogene TRBV3-2) to TRBJ2-7; 11 bases are shared with TRBD1. Germline values: CDR1 LGHDT, CDR2 YNNKEL (reference sequence). J gave up 2 bases and V 4 bases, and 4 bases lay outside the gene matches. The CDR3 is 15 residues long. The CDR3 reads CASSRTGGETYEQYF. The CDR3, as DNA: TGTGCCAGCAGCCGGACAGGGGGCGAAACCTACGAGCAGTACTTC.

The chain uses TRBV6-2 or TRBV6-3 and TRBJ2-7; perhaps TRBD1 as D (6 bases). Trimming took 5 bases from V and 4 from J, leaving 24 bases between them. In germline, CDR1 is MNHEY, CDR2 SVGEGT. The CDR3 length is 17 residues. This chain's CDR3 is CASSPSDRSPISYEQYF. Written as DNA, the CDR3 is TGTGCCAGCAGTCCATCCGACAGGTCCCCCATCTCTTACGAGCAGTACTTC.

The DNA for the CDR3 is TGTGCCAGCAGCCACAAGGGACAGGGGTCCTACGAGCAGTACTTC. Residues: CASSHKGQGSYEQYF. This sequence joins TRBV13 and TRBJ2-7, with 10 bases fitting TRBD1. In germline, CDR1 is PRHDT, CDR2 FYEKMQ (reference sequence). The CDR3 consists of 15 residues. V lost 5 bases, J lost 1 base, and 5 bases stayed unmatched.

This CDR3 reads CASSQETTGAKNIQYF. CDR3 DNA: TGTGCCAGCAGCCAAGAGACAACAGGGGCCAAAAACATTCAGTACTTC. This chain links TRBV4-2 with TRBJ2-4; D may be TRBD1 (6 bases). Germline values: CDR1 LGHNA, CDR2 YNFKEQ. Trimming cost V 0 bases and J 1 base, with 10 bases left between them. The CDR3 extends over 16 amino acids.